This TCR beta chain was recovered during a study of siplizumab effects on memory and regulatory T cells. The CDR3 consists of 15 residues. Trimming took off 2 bases at V and 5 bases at J, with 15 bases between the two ends. The germline CDR1 and CDR2 sequences are SGHVS and FNYEAQ. TCR templates numbering approximately 94,000 were assayed per sample. Profiled with immunoSEQ multiplex PCR; TCRdb holds only in-frame clones, not every one. The sample shows about 69,000 clones, approximately 89% of them seen only once. Findings of the study overall: Greater diversity than memory cells seemed evident in naive T cells, which also appeared to be major alloresponse contributors. Proliferating Tregs' suppressive function in siplizumab cultures went unconfirmed.

With regard to this clone: Antigen unknown.

The sequenced sample consisted of Tregs sorted from blood. The rearrangement uses TRBV7-6 and TRBJ2-5; D is possibly TRBD1 or TRBD2 (5 bases each). The clonotype originates from a human donor in good health. The CDR3 nucleotides are TGTGCCAGCAGCTTACAGGGCGGACTCAAGGAGACCCAGTACTTC. As protein: CASSLQGGLKETQYF.